Listed below are T cell receptor beta chains from one sample, sequenced in a study of shared clonotypes between healthy human individuals. Method: immunoSEQ multiplex PCR; TCRdb's copy keeps in-frame clones and lacks some. The table records about 2.1 million clones, 80% to 95% of them present only once. Sequences were obtained from naive CD8+ T cells from PBMCs. These receptors were taken from a man between 18 and 35 years old in good health. Some clones in this sample may be carry-over from other donors' samples. Both conserved end residues are part of each CDR3. The D gene is left open where the match is weak. Clone size is given for some rows only: seen once, a few or many times, or a class if the clone is expanded.

NA NA TRBJ2-7 TRBV4-3 CASSQEASASYEQYF TGCGCCAGCAGCCAAGAAGCAAGTGCCTCCTACGAGCAGTACTTC
TRBD2 NA TRBJ2-5 TRBV27 CASSLVAGLASQETQYF TGTGCCAGCAGTCTAGTCGCCGGACTAGCGTCCCAAGAGACCCAGTACTTC
NA NA TRBJ1-2 TRBV4-1 CASSPRAGTRSFYGYTF TGCGCCAGCAGCCCCCGGGCTGGGACACGGAGCTTCTATGGCTACACCTTC
TRBD1 NA TRBJ2-1 TRBV27 CASTSTGAAYNEQFF TGTGCCAGCACCTCGACAGGGGCGGCCTACAATGAGCAGTTCTTC
NA NA TRBJ2-7 TRBV7-2 CASSPVPYEQYF TGTGCCAGCAGCCCAGTTCCCTACGAGCAGTACTTC
NA NA TRBJ1-2 TRBV7-8 CASSYRTDGYTF TGTGCCAGCAGCTACAGGACCGATGGCTACACCTTC
NA NA TRBJ1-2 TRBV15 CATSRSGTSDYGYTF TGTGCCACCAGCAGATCGGGGACGAGCGACTATGGCTACACCTTC
NA NA TRBJ1-1 TRBV27 CASRAGLPNTEAFF TGTGCCAGCAGGGCAGGGCTCCCCAACACTGAAGCTTTCTTT
NA NA TRBJ1-3 TRBV11-2 CASRYGNTIYF TGTGCCAGCAGATACGGAAACACCATATATTTT
TRBD2 NA TRBJ2-7 TRBV5-1 CASRVAGVTYEQYF TGCGCCAGCAGGGTAGCGGGAGTGACCTACGAGCAGTACTTC
NA NA TRBJ2-4 TRBV4-1 CASSQGYRTEGGNIQYF TGCGCCAGCAGCCAAGGGTACAGGACGGAGGGCGGAAACATTCAGTACTTC
NA NA TRBJ1-3 TRBV7-9 CASSPSRGLDSGNTIYF TGTGCCAGCAGCCCCTCACGGGGCCTCGACTCTGGAAACACCATATATTTT
NA NA TRBJ1-1 TRBV4-1 CASSPPAGVEAFF TGCGCCAGCAGCCCCCCGGCAGGGGTCGAGGCTTTCTTT
TRBD2 NA TRBJ2-1 TRBV9 CASSVVGSGIDFYNEQFF TGTGCCAGCAGCGTGGTGGGTAGCGGGATAGACTTCTACAATGAGCAGTTCTTC
NA once TRBJ1-2 TRBV2 CASSESSGLDYGYTF TGTGCCAGCAGTGAAAGTTCAGGGTTGGACTATGGCTACACCTTC
TRBD1 NA TRBJ2-5 TRBV30 CAWSVRMGQGDQETQYF TGTGCCTGGAGTGTACGGATGGGACAGGGAGATCAAGAGACCCAGTACTTC
NA NA TRBJ2-7 TRBV10-3 CAISDGAGGLPYEQYF TGTGCCATCAGTGACGGGGCGGGCGGGCTCCCCTACGAGCAGTACTTC
NA NA TRBJ2-7 TRBV27 CASSSTYRAAGYEQYF TGTGCCAGCAGTTCAACCTACAGGGCCGCAGGGTACGAGCAGTACTTC
NA once TRBJ1-1 TRBV27 CASSPGAGRTEAFF TGTGCCAGCAGTCCCGGGGCTGGCCGCACTGAAGCTTTCTTT
TRBD2 NA TRBJ2-1 TRBV7-2 CASSPTGLAVSQFF TGTGCCAGCAGCCCAACTGGTCTAGCGGTGTCGCAGTTCTTC
NA NA TRBJ2-7 TRBV6-1 CASSELGRRKRLSSYEQYF TGTGCCAGCAGTGAATTGGGACGGAGGAAAAGACTAAGCTCCTACGAGCAGTACTTC
NA NA TRBJ2-3 TRBV7-8 CASSRGPVSTDTQYF TGTGCCAGCAGTCGAGGACCCGTTTCGACGGATACGCAGTATTTT
NA NA TRBJ2-7 TRBV15 CATSRDTGTYEQYF TGTGCCACCAGCAGAGATACAGGGACCTACGAGCAGTACTTC
TRBD2 NA TRBJ2-1 TRBV7-2 CASSFLAGGSYEQFF TGTGCCAGCAGCTTCTTAGCGGGAGGAAGTTATGAGCAGTTCTTC
NA once TRBJ2-1 TRBV10-3 CAISETVYNEQFF TGTGCCATCAGTGAAACGGTCTACAATGAGCAGTTCTTC
NA NA TRBJ1-1 TRBV27 CASSQGRLNTEAFF TGTGCCAGCAGTCAGGGACGATTGAACACTGAAGCTTTCTTT
NA NA TRBJ1-4 TRBV19 CAILLGEKLFF TGTGCCATCCTCCTGGGAGAAAAACTGTTTTTT